The rows below give T cell receptor beta chains drawn from one sample of a study of blood T cell repertoires in COVID-19. Libraries were prepared by immunoSEQ multiplex PCR; TCRdb keeps only in-frame clonotypes and omits some of them. The sample lists over 30,000 clones; around 87% were seen once. Sequencing was performed on peripheral blood. These receptors originate from a man in his 70s with acute or convalescent COVID-19. Both conserved end residues are trimmed from each CDR3.

V gene,CDR3 protein
TRBV19,ASRFRSYT
TRBV11-2,ASSLGQVYGYT
TRBV3-1/TRBV3-2,ASSQGEAGGLETQY
TRBV2,ASSVGGYNYGYT
TRBV18,ASSLGRANEKLF
TRBV10-3,AISVRTGDTEAF
TRBV5-4,ASTPRGHRSSETQY
TRBV30,AWAAGQDLRYGYT
TRBV28,ASSFRDRYIYT
TRBV9,ASAQRTGAQETQY
TRBV19,ASSIYPGQGNQPQH
TRBV30,AWITGTSGSSYNEQF
TRBV30,AWSVRRDETQY
TRBV4-2,ASSGLGLYEQY
TRBV10-2,ASSAQGSTEAF